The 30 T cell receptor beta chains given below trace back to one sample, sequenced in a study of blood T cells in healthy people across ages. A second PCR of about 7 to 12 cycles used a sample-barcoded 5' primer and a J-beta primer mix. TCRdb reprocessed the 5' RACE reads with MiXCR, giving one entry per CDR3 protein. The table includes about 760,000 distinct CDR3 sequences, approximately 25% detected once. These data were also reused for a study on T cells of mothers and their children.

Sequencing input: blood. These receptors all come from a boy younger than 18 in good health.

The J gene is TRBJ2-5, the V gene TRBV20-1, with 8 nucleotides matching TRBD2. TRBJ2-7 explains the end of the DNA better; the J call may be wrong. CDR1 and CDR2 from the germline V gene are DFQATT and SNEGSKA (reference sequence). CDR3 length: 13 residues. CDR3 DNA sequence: TGCAGTGCTCCCCTAGCGGGTACCTACGAGCAGTACTTC. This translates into CSAPLAGTYEQYF.

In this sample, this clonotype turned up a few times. CDR3 in DNA: TGCGCCAGCAGCTTGGCCCTAGCGGGGGACACAGATACGCAGTATTTT. Residues: CASSLALAGDTDTQYF. V and J are TRBV5-1 and TRBJ2-3; 10 bases match TRBD2. The CDR3 is 16 residues long. J was trimmed by 2 bases and V by 0 bases; bases with no gene match: 3. CDR1 and CDR2 from the germline V gene are SGHRS and YFSETQ.

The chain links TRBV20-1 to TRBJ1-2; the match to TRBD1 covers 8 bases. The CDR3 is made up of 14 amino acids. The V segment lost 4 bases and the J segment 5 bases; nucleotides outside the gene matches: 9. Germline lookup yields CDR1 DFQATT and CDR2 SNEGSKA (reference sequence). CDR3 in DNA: TGCAGTGCTACCCAAGGACAGGGAATATATGGCTACACCTTC. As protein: CSATQGQGIYGYTF.

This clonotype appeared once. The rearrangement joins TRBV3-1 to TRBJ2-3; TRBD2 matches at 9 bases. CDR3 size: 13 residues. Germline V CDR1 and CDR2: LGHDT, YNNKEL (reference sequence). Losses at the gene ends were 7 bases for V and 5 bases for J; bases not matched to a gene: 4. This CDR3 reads CASTGLAGDTQYF. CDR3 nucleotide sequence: TGTGCCAGCACGGGACTAGCAGGAGATACGCAGTATTTT.

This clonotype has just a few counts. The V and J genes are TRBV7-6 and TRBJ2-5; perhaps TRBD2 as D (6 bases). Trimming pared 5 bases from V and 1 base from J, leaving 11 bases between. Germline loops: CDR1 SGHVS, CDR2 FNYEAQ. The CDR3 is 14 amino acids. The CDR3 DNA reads TGTGCCAGCAGCACGGTGGGGGGCCAAGAGACCCAGTACTTC. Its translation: CASSTVGGQETQYF. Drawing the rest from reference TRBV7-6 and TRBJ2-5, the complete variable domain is GAGVSQSPRYKVTKRGQDVALRCDPISGHVSLYWYRQALGQGPEFLTYFNYEAQQDKSGLPNDRFSAERPEGSISTLTIQRTEQRDSAMYRCASSTVGGQETQYFGPGTRLLVL.

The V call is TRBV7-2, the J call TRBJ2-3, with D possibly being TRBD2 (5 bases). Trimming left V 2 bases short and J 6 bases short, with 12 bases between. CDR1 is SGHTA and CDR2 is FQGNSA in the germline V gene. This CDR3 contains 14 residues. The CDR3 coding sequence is TGTGCCAGCAGCTTACCCCCAGCGGTGGATACGCAGTATTTT. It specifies CASSLPPAVDTQYF.

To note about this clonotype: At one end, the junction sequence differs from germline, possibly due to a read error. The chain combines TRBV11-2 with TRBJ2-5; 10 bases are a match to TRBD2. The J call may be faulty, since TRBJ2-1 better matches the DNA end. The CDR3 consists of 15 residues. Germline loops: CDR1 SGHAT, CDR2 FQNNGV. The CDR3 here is CASSLSGRAYNEQFF. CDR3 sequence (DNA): TGTGCCAGCAGCCTGAGCGGGAGGGCCTATAATGAGCAGTTCTTC.

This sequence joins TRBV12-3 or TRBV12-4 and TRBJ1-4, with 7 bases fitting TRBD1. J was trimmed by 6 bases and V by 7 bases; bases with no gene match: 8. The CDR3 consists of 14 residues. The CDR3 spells CASTTTGTDEKLFF. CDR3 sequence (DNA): TGTGCCAGCACCACGACAGGGACCGATGAAAAACTGTTTTTT.

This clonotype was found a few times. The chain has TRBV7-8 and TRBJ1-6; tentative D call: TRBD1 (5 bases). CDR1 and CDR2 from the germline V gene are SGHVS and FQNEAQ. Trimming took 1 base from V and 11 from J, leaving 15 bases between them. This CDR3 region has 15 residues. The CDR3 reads CASSLGTTTQAPLHF. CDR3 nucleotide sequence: TGTGCCAGCAGCTTAGGGACAACAACGCAAGCACCCCTCCACTTT.

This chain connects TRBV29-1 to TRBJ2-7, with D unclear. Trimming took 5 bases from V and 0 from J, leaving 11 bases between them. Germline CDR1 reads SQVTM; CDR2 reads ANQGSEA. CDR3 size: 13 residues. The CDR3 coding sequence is TGCAGCGTTAAGACTTACAGCTCCTACGAGCAGTACTTC. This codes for CSVKTYSSYEQYF.

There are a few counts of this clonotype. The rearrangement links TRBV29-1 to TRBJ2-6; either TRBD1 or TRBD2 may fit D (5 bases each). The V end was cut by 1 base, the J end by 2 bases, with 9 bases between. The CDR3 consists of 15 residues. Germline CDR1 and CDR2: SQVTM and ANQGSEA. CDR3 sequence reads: CSVEGDLPGANVLTF. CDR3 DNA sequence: TGCAGCGTTGAAGGGGACCTCCCTGGGGCCAACGTCCTGACTTTC.

Here the CDR3 reads CASSLGDTNQPQHF. CDR3 in DNA: TGTGCCAGCAGTTTAGGGGACACTAATCAGCCCCAGCATTTT. The chain recombines TRBV12-3 or TRBV12-4 with TRBJ1-5; a weak D match, TRBD1 (6 bases). There are 14 residues in the CDR3. V was cut by 1 base and J by 4 bases, with 8 bases left in between.

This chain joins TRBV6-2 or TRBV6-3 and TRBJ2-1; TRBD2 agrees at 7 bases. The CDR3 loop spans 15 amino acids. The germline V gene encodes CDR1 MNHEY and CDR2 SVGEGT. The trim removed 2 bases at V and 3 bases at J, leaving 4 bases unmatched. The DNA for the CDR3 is TGTGCCAGCAGTTACGGCGGGAGTGGCTACAATGAGCAGTTCTTC. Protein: CASSYGGSGYNEQFF.

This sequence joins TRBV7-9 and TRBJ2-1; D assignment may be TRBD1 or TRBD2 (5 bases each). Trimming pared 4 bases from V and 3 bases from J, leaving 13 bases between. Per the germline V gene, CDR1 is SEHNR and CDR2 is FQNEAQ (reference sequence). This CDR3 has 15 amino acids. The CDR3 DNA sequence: TGTGCCAGCAGCTGGCCGGGACCAGACTACAATGAGCAGTTCTTC. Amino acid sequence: CASSWPGPDYNEQFF.

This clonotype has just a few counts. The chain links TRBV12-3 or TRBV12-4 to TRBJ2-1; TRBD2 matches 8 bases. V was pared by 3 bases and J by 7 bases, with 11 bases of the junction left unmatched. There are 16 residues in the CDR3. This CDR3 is CASSFSTSEGGNEQFF. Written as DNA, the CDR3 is TGTGCCAGCAGTTTTTCGACTAGCGAAGGTGGGAATGAGCAGTTCTTC.

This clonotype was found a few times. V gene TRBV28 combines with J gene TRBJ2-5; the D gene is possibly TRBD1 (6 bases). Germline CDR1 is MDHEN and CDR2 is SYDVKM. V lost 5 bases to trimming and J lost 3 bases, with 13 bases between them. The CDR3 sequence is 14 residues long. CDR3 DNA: TGTGCCAGCAGTGCGGACAGACGAAAAGAGACCCAGTACTTC. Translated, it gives CASSADRRKETQYF.

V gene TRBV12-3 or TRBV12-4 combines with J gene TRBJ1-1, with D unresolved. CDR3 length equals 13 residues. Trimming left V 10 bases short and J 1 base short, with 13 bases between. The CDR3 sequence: CATTQTWNTEAFF. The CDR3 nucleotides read TGTGCCACCACTCAGACCTGGAACACTGAAGCTTTCTTT.

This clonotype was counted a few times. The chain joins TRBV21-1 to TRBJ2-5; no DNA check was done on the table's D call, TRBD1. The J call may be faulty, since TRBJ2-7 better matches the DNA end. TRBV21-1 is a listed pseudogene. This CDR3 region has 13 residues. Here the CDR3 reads CASSRGRSYEQYF. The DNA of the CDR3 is TGTGCCAGCAGCAGGGGCAGGTCCTACGAGCAGTACTTC.

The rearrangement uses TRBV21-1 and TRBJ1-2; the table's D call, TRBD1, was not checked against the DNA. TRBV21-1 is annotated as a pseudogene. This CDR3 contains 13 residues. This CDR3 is CARPEQGQYGYTF. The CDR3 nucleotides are TGTGCCAGACCTGAACAGGGGCAGTATGGCTACACCTTC.

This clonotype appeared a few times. CDR3 in DNA: TGTGCCAGCAGTTATTCGGGGTTACGCGGGGAGCTGTTTTTT. Amino acids: CASSYSGLRGELFF. The chain couples TRBV6-5 to TRBJ2-2; tentative D call: TRBD2 (5 bases). Trimming cost V 3 bases and J 7 bases, with 12 bases left between them. The CDR3 extends over 14 amino acids. The germline CDR1 and CDR2 sequences are MNHEY and SVGAGI.

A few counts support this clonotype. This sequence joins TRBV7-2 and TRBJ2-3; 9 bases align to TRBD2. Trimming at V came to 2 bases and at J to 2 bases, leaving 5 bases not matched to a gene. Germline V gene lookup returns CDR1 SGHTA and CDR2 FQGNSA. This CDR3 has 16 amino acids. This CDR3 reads CASSLRLAGNTDTQYF. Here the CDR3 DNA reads TGTGCCAGCAGCTTACGTCTAGCGGGGAACACAGATACGCAGTATTTT.

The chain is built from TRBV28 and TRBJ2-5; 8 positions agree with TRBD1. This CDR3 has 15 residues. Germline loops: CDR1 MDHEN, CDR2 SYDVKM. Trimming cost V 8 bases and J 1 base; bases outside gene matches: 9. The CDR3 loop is CASLSGDRSQETQYF. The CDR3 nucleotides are TGTGCCAGCCTATCCGGGGACAGGAGCCAAGAGACCCAGTACTTC. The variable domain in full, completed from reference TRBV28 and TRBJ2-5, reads DVKVTQSSRYLVKRTGEKVFLECVQDMDHENMFWYRQDPGLGLRLIYFSYDVKMKEKGDIPEGYSVSREKKERFSLILESASTNQTSMYLCASLSGDRSQETQYFGPGTRLLVL.

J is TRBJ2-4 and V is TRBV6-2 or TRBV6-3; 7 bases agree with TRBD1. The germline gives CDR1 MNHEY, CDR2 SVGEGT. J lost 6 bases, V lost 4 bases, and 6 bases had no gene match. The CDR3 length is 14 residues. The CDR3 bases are TGTGCCAGCAGTTTGCAGGGGGAAGGAAACATTCAGTACTTC. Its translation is CASSLQGEGNIQYF.

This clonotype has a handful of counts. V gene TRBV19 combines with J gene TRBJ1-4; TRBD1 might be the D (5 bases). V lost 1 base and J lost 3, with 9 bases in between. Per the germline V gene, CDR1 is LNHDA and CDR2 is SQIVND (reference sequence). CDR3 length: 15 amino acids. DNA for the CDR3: TGTGCCAGTAGTATAGTTGGGGGATCTAATGAAAAACTGTTTTTT. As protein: CASSIVGGSNEKLFF.

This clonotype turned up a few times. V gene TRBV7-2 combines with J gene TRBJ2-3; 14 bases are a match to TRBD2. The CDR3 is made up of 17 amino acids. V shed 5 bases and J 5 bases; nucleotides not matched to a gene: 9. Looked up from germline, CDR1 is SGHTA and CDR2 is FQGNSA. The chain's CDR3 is CASSPQRLAGGLDTQYF. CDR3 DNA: TGTGCCAGCAGCCCCCAAAGACTAGCGGGGGGGCTAGATACGCAGTATTTT.

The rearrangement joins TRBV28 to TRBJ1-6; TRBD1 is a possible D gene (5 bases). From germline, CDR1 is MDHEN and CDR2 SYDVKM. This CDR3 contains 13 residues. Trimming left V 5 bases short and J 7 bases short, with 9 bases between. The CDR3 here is CASSARQNSPLHF. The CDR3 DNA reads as TGTGCCAGCAGTGCCCGACAGAATTCACCCCTCCACTTT.

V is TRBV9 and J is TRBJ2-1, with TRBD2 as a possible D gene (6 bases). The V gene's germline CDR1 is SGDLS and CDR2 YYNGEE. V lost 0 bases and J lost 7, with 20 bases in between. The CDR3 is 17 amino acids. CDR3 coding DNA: TGTGCCAGCAGCGTAGAGGTAGTGAGCGGGTTGTTAAATGAGCAGTTCTTC. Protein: CASSVEVVSGLLNEQFF.

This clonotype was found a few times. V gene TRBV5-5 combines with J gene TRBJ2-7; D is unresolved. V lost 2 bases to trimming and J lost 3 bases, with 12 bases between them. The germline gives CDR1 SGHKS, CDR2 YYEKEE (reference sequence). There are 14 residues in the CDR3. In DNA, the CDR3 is TGTGCCAGCAGCTTTGGGGTCGGTCGCTACGAGCAGTACTTC. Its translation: CASSFGVGRYEQYF.

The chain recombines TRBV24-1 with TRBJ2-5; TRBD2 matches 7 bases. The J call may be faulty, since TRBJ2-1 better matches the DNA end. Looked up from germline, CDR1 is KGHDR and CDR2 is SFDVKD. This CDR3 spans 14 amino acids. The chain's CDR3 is CATSDFGTINEQFF. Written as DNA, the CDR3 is TGTGCCACCAGTGATTTTGGGACTATCAATGAGCAGTTCTTC.

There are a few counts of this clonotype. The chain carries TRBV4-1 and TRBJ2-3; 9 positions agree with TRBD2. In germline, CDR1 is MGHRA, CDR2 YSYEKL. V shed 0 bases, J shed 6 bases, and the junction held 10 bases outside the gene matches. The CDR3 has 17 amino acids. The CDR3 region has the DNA TGCGCCAGCAGCCAAGATCTAGGCGGGAGGGCCGGGGATACGCAGTATTTT. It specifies CASSQDLGGRAGDTQYF.